The 7 T cell receptor beta chains presented below share a single source sample, sequenced in a study of T cell responses to AZD1222 COVID-19 vaccine. The protocol was immunoSEQ multiplex PCR, while the TCRdb copy is restricted to in-frame clones and leaves out a portion. The table lists about 140,000 clones, about 90% of them singletons. This sample comprised peripheral blood, obtained on day 0 of AZD1222 vaccination. The receptors here all came from an adult in good health.

The CDR3 bases are TGTGCCAGCCGAACCGTGGGGAGCTCCTACAATGAGCAGTTCTTC. This sequence encodes CASRTVGSSYNEQFF. The rearrangement joins TRBV11-2 to TRBJ2-1; tentatively, D is TRBD2 (5 bases). The V gene's germline CDR1 is SGHAT and CDR2 FQNNGV. The CDR3 has 15 amino acids. Trimming cost V 8 bases and J 0 bases, with 14 bases left between them.

The chain carries TRBV27 and TRBJ2-1; a weak D match, TRBD1 (5 bases). Trimming took 1 base from V and 7 from J, leaving 11 bases between them. Germline-derived CDR1 and CDR2 are MNHEY and SMNVEV (reference sequence). There are 14 residues in the CDR3. CDR3 residues: CASSLYRMGNEQFF. CDR3 DNA sequence: TGTGCCAGCAGTTTATACAGGATGGGGAATGAGCAGTTCTTC.

The gene calls are TRBV7-2 and TRBJ2-1; 7 nucleotides agree with TRBD1. The CDR3 is 12 residues long. Germline V gives CDR1 SGHTA, CDR2 FQGNSA. Trimming took 3 bases from V and 7 from J; bases not matched to a gene: 0. CDR3 region: CASSLTGNEQFF. The CDR3 coding sequence is TGTGCCAGCAGCTTGACAGGGAATGAGCAGTTCTTC.

The chain links TRBV6-6 to TRBJ2-7, with TRBD2 matching over 14 bases. CDR1 and CDR2 from the germline V gene are MNHNY and SVGAGI (reference sequence). After removal of 6 bases from V and 5 bases from J, the junction contained 6 bases not matched to a gene. CDR3 length: 15 residues. This chain's CDR3 is CASRLGTSGSNEQYF. CDR3 nucleotide sequence: TGTGCCAGCAGACTAGGGACTAGCGGGAGCAACGAGCAGTACTTC.

This clone has a single count. V and J are TRBV7-2 and TRBJ2-3; 7 bases are a match to TRBD1. Germline loops: CDR1 SGHTA, CDR2 FQGNSA. V lost 5 bases, J lost 1 base, and 15 bases stayed unmatched. The CDR3 spans 18 residues. CDR3 bases: TGTGCCAGCAGCGACTCCCCCGGGACAGTGGCGGGCACAGATACGCAGTATTTT. It specifies CASSDSPGTVAGTDTQYF.

This chain uses TRBV29-1 with TRBJ1-1; D ambiguous. Germline CDR1 reads SQVTM; CDR2 reads ANQGSEA. V was shortened by 4 bases and J by 1 base, with 7 bases between the two germline ends. The CDR3 is 12 residues long. The CDR3 protein is CSVAGGNTEAFF. The CDR3 DNA reads TGCAGCGTTGCCGGCGGGAACACTGAAGCTTTCTTT.

The chain joins TRBV7-2 to TRBJ2-7; D is unresolved. Germline CDR1 SGHTA, CDR2 FQGNSA. The CDR3 consists of 15 residues. Trimming removed 3 bases from V and 2 bases from J, with 14 bases in between. The CDR3, as DNA: TGTGCCAGCAGCTTCGCACAGATGGTTACCTACGAGCAGTACTTC. Encoded protein: CASSFAQMVTYEQYF.